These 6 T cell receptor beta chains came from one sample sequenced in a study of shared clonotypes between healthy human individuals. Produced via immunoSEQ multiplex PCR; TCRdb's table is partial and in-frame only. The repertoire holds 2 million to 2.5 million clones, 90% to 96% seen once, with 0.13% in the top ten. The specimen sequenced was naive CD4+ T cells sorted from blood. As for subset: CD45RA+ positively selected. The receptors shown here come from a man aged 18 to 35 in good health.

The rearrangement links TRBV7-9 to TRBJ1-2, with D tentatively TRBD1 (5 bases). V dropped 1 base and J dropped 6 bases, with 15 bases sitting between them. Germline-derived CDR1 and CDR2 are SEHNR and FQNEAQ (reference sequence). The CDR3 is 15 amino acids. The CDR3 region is CASSLVQGGGDGYTF. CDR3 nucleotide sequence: TGTGCCAGCAGCTTAGTGCAGGGCGGAGGTGATGGCTACACCTTC.

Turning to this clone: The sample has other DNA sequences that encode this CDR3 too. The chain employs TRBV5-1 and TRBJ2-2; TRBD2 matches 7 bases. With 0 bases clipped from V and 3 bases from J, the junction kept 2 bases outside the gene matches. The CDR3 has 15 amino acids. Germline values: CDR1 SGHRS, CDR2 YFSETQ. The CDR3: CASSLARGDTGELFF. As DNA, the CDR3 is TGCGCCAGCAGCTTGGCTCGGGGGGACACCGGGGAGCTGTTTTTT.

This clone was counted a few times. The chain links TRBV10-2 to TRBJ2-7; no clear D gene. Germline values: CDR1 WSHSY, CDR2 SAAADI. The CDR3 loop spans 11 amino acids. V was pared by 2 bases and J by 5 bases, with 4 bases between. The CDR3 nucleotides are TGCGCCAGCAGTGAGGGGGACGAGCAGTACTTC. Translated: CASSEGDEQYF.

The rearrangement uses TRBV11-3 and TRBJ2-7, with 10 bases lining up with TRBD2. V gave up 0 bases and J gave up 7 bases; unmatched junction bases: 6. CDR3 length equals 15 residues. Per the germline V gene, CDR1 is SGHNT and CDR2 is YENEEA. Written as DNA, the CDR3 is TGTGCCAGCAGCTTAGACCCTAGCGGGAGAGGGGAGCAGTACTTC. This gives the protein CASSLDPSGRGEQYF.

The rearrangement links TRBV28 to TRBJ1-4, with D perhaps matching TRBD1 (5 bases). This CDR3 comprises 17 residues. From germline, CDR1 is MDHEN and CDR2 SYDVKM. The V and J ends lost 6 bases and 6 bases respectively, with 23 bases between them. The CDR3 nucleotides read TGTGCCAGCAGGCATGACCCCTCGTCAGGGCCCCATGAAAAACTGTTTTTT. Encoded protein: CASRHDPSSGPHEKLFF.

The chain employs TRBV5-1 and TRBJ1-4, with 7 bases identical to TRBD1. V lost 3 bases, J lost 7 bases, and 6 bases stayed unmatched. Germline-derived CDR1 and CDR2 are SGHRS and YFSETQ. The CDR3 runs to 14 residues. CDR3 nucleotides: TGCGCCAGCAGCTCCGACAGGGTGGGTGAAAAACTGTTTTTT. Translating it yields CASSSDRVGEKLFF.